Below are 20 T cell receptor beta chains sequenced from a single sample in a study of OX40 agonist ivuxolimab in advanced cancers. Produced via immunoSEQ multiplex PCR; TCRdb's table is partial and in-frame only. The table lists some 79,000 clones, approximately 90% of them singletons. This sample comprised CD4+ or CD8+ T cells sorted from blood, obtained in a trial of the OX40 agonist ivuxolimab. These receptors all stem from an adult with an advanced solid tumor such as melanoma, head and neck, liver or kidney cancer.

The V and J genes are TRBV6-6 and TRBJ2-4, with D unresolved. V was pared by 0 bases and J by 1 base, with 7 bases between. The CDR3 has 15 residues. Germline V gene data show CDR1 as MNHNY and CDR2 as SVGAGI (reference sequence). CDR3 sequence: CASSYSGIAKNIQYF. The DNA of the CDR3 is TGTGCCAGCAGTTACTCTGGTATCGCCAAAAACATTCAGTACTTC.

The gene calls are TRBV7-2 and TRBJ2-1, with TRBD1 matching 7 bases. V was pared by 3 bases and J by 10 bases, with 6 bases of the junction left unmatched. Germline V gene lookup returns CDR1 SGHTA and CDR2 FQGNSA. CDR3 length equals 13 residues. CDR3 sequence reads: CASSFTGVREQFF. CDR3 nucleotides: TGTGCCAGCAGCTTCACAGGGGTTCGCGAGCAGTTCTTC.

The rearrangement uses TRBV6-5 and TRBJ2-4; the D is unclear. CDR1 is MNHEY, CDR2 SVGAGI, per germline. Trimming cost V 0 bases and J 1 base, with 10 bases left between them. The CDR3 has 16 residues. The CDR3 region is CASSYSPTRAKNIQYF. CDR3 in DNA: TGTGCCAGCAGTTACTCGCCGACACGGGCCAAAAACATTCAGTACTTC.

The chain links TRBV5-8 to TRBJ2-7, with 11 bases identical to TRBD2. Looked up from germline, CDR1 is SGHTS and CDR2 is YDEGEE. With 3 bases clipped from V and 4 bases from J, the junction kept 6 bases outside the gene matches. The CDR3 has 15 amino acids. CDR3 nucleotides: TGTGCCAGCAGCTCACGAGGGACTAGCGGTTACGAGCAGTACTTC. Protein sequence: CASSSRGTSGYEQYF.

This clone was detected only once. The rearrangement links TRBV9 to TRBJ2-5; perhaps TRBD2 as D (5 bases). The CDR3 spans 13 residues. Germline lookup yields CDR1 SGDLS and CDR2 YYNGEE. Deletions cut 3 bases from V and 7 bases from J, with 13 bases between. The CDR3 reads CASSAMSGGTQYF. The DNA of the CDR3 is TGTGCCAGCAGCGCGATGAGTGGAGGGACCCAGTACTTC.

CDR3 protein: CAIRDRGRDTDTQYF. The CDR3 DNA is TGTGCTATACGCGACAGGGGGAGAGACACAGATACGCAGTATTTT. The V gene is TRBV12-5, the J gene TRBJ2-3, with TRBD1 matching over 9 bases. There are 15 residues in the CDR3. CDR1 is LGHNT, CDR2 FRNRAP, per germline. V lost 10 bases and J lost 2; bases outside the gene matches: 10. The full variable domain, with the rest looked up from reference TRBV12-5 and TRBJ2-3, is DARVTQTPRHKVTEMGQEVTMRCQPILGHNTVFWYRQTMMQGLELLAYFRNRAPLDDSGMPKDRFSAEMPDATLATLKIQPSEPRDSAVYFCAIRDRGRDTDTQYFGPGTRLTVL.

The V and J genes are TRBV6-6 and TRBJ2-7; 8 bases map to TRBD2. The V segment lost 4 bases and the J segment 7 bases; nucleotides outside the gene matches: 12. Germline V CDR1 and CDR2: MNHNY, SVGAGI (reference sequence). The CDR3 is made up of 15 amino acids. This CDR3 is CASSSTLAGRKEQYF. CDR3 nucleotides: TGTGCCAGCAGTTCCACCCTAGCGGGCCGTAAGGAGCAGTACTTC.

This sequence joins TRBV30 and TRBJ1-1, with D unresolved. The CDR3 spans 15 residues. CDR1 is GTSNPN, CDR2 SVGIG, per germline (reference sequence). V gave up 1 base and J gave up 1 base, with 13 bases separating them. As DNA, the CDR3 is TGTGCCTGGAGTGGCCGCGGGGTACCGAACACTGAAGCTTTCTTT. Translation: CAWSGRGVPNTEAFF.

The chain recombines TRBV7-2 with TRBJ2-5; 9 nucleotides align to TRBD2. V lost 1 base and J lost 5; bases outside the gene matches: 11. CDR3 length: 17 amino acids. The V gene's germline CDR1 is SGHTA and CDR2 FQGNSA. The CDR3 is CASSLVGAGGVRETQYF. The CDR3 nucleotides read TGTGCCAGCAGCTTAGTAGGCGCGGGAGGGGTTAGGGAGACCCAGTACTTC.

The CDR3 here is CATSRDVFRTGELFF. The CDR3 DNA reads TGTGCCACCAGCAGAGATGTCTTTCGCACCGGGGAGCTGTTTTTT. The chain employs TRBV15 and TRBJ2-2, with unresolved D. The CDR3 runs to 15 residues. The ends were cut back, 0 bases at V and 4 bases at J, with 9 bases in the middle. CDR1 and CDR2 from the germline V gene are LNHNV and YYDKDF (reference sequence).

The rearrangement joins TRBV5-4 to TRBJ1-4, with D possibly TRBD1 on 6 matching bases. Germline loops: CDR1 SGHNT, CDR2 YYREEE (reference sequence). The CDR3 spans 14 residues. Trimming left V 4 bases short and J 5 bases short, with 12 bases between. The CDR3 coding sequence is TGTGCCAGCAGCAAATCCAGGGGAAATGAAAAACTGTTTTTT. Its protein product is CASSKSRGNEKLFF. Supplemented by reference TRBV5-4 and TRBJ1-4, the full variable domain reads ETGVTQSPTHLIKTRGQQVTLRCSSQSGHNTVSWYQQALGQGPQFIFQYYREEENGRGNFPPRFSGLQFPNYSSELNVNALELDDSALYLCASSKSRGNEKLFFGSGTQLSVL.

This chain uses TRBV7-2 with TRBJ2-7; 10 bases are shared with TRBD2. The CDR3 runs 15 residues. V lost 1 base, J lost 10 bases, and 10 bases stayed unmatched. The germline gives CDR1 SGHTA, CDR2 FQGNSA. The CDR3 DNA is TGTGCCAGCAGCTTAGAAGCGGGTAGCGGGAGGTTTCAGTACTTC. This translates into CASSLEAGSGRFQYF. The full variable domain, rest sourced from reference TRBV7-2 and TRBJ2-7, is GAGVSQSPSNKVTEKGKDVELRCDPISGHTALYWYRQSLGQGLEFLIYFQGNSAPDKSGLPSDRFSAERTGGSVSTLTIQRTQQEDSAVYLCASSLEAGSGRFQYFGPGTRLTVT.

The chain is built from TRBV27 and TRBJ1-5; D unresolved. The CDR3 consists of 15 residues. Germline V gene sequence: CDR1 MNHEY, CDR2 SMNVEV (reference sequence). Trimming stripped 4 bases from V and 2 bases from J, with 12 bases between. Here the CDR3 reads CASSSPAQGNQPQHF. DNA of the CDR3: TGTGCCAGCAGTTCCCCCGCACAAGGCAATCAGCCCCAGCATTTT.

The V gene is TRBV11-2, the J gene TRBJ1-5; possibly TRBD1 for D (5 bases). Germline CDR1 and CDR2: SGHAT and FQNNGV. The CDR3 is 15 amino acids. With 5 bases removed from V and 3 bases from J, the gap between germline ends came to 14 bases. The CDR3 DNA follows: TGTGCCAGCAGCGAGGGACGATTTAACAATCAGCCCCAGCATTTT. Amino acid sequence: CASSEGRFNNQPQHF.

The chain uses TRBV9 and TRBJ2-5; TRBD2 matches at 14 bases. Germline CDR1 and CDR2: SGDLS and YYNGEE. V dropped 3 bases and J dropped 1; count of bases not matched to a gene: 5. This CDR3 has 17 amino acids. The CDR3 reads CASSDGLAGGFQETQYF. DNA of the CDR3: TGTGCCAGCAGCGACGGACTAGCGGGAGGTTTCCAAGAGACCCAGTACTTC. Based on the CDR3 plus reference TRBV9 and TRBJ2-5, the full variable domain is DSGVTQTPKHLITATGQRVTLRCSPRSGDLSVYWYQQSLDQGLQFLIQYYNGEERAKGNILERFSAQQFPDLHSELNLSSLELGDSALYFCASSDGLAGGFQETQYFGPGTRLLVL.

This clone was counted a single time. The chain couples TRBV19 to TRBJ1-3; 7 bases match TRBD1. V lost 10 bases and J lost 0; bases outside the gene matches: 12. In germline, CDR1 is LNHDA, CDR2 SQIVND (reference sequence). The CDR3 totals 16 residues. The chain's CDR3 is CATRQGGTSSGNTIYF. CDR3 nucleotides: TGTGCCACCCGACAGGGCGGCACTTCCTCTGGAAACACCATATATTTT.

The CDR3 coding sequence is TGTGCCAGCAGGCCGACTAGCGGCTACGAGCAGTACTTC. The encoded protein is CASRPTSGYEQYF. This chain joins TRBV2 and TRBJ2-7; 9 positions match TRBD2. The V segment lost 6 bases and the J segment 3 bases; nucleotides outside the gene matches: 3. The germline CDR1 and CDR2 sequences are SNHLY and FYNNEI. This CDR3 contains 13 residues.

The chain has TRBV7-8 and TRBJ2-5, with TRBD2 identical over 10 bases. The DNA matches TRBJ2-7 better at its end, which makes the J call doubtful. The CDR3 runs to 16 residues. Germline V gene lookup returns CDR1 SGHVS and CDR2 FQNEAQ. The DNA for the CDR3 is TGTGCCAGCAGCTTAGCGGCTAGCGGGAGCACCTACGAGCAGTACTTC. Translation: CASSLAASGSTYEQYF.

The chain's CDR3 is CASSIESGSYNEQFF. The CDR3 nucleotides read TGTGCCAGCAGCATTGAAAGTGGTTCCTACAATGAGCAGTTCTTC. The rearrangement uses TRBV6-5 and TRBJ2-1; D is uncertain. The V end was cut by 6 bases, the J end by 1 base, with 13 bases between. Per germline, CDR1 MNHEY and CDR2 SVGAGI. CDR3 size: 15 residues.

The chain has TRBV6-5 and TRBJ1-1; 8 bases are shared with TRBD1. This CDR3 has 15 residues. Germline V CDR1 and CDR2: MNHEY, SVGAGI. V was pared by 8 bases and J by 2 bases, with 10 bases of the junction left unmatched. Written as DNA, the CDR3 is TGTGCCAGCCTGTTTCAGGGGGCAATTAACACTGAAGCTTTCTTT. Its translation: CASLFQGAINTEAFF.